This T cell receptor beta chain comes out of a study of Graves' ophthalmopathy and Graves' hyperthyroidism. The authors used Ficoll-Paque density gradient centrifugation to separate PBMCs. The input was roughly 10 ml of fresh peripheral blood. Germline V gene sequence: CDR1 SGHTA, CDR2 FQGTGA. The CDR3 spans 13 residues. The V and J ends lost 1 base and 7 bases respectively, with 9 bases between them. TCR beta CDR3 regions were amplified from RNA transcripts. RT-PCR was first run with HTBI primers, then multiplex PCR in a second round. TCRdb processed the multiplex PCR reads anew with MiXCR; each CDR3 protein has one entry. This sample has about 640,000 distinct CDR3 sequences, with about 40% found just once.

Sequenced sample: peripheral blood. The chain is built from TRBV7-3 and TRBJ2-3; D is unclear. The source of this sequence is an adult man with Graves' ophthalmopathy. CDR3 loop: CASSLSTTNTQYF. The CDR3 DNA sequence: TGTGCCAGCAGCTTAAGCACGACAAATACGCAGTATTTT.